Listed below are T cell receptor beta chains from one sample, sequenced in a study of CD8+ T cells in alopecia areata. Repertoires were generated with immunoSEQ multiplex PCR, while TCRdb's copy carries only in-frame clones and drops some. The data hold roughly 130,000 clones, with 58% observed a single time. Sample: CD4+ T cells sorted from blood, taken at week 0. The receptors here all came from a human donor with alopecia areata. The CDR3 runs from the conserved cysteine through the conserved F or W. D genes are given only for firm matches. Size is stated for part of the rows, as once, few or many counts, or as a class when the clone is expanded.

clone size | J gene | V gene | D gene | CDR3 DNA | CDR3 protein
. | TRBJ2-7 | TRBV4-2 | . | TGTGCCAGCAGCCAAGGGACGACGAAGCAGTACTTC | CASSQGTTKQYF
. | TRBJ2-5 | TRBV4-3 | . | TGCGCCAGCAGCCAAGACCTAAGGACCCAGTACTTC | CASSQDLRTQYF
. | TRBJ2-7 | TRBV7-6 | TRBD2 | TGTGCCAGCAGCTTAGCTAGCGGGGGAACCTACGAGCAGTACTTC | CASSLASGGTYEQYF
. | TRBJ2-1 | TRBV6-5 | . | TGTGCCAGCACTGGCTACGATAACAATGAGCAGTTCTTC | CASTGYDNNEQFF
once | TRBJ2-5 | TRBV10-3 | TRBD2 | TGTGCCATCAGTGAGTCGATCCCGGGACTAGCGGGAGACTGGGGAGAGACCCAGTACTTC | CAISESIPGLAGDWGETQYF
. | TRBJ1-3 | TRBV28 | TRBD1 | TGTGCCAGCATCATTCCGGGACAGACTAGATACTCTGGAAACACCATATATTTT | CASIIPGQTRYSGNTIYF
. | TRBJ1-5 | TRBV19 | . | TGTGCCAGTAGCCCATTGGGGGGCGGGGACAATCAGCCCCAGCATTTT | CASSPLGGGDNQPQHF
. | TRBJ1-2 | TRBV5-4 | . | TGTGCCAGCAGCTTACCCCAGGGGCATGGCTACACCTTC | CASSLPQGHGYTF
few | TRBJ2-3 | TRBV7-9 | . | TGTGCCAGCAGCTTAGAAGCAGGGGATACAGATACGCAGTATTTT | CASSLEAGDTDTQYF
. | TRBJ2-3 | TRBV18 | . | TGTGCCAGCTCATTAGACAGGCGCACAGATACGCAGTATTTT | CASSLDRRTDTQYF
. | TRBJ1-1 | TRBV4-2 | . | TGTGCCAGCAGCCAAGAATCAATGTTGGATGGAGGGGAAGCTTTCTTT | CASSQESMLDGGEAFF
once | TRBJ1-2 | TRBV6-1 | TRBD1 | TGTGCCAGCAGCTTGACAGGGGTCGCCCGGGGAGGCTACACCTTC | CASSLTGVARGGYTF
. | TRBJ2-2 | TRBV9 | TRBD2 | TGTGCCAGCAGCGCTAGCGGCTACCCGAACACCGGGGAGCTGTTTTTT | CASSASGYPNTGELFF
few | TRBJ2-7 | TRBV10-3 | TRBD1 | TGTGCCAGTAAGACAGGGGCCGACCCTACCTACGAGCAGTACTTC | CASKTGADPTYEQYF
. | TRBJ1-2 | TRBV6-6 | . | TGTGCCAGCAGTCATACCCGGCAGGCTAACTATGGCTACACCTTC | CASSHTRQANYGYTF
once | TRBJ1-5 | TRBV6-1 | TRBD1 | TGTGCCAGCAGTGAAAGAGGGGGCGCGTGGCAGCCCCAGCATTTT | CASSERGGAWQPQHF
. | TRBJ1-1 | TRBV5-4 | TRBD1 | TGTGCCAGCAGCCGGGGACAGATGAACACTGAAGCTTTCTTT | CASSRGQMNTEAFF
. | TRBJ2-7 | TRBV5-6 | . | TGTGCCAGCAGCTTGCACAGGGCCTACGAGCAGTACTTC | CASSLHRAYEQYF
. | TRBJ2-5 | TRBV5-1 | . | TGCGCCAGCAGCTTCGGCCAGGACCAAGAGACCCAGTACTTC | CASSFGQDQETQYF
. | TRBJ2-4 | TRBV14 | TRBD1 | TGTGCCAGCAGCGCAACGGGACAGGGGGAAGCCAAAAACATTCAGTACTTC | CASSATGQGEAKNIQYF
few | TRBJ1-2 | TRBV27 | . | TGTGCCAGCAGTTCTAGACAGGCCGGCGTAGGAGGCTACACCTTC | CASSSRQAGVGGYTF
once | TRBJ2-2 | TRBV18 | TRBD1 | TGTGCCAGCTCACCCGGGACAGGGAACACCGGGGAGCTGTTTTTT | CASSPGTGNTGELFF
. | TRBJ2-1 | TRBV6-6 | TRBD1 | TGTGCCAGCACCAGACAGGGTATTACAAATGAGCAGTTCTTC | CASTRQGITNEQFF
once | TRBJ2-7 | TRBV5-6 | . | TGTGCCAGCAGCTGGGGGGACAGCCGATCCTACGAGCAGTACTTC | CASSWGDSRSYEQYF
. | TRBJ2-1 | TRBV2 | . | TGTGCCAGCAGTCCCAGGCAGACAGTAAGTGAGCAGTTCTTC | CASSPRQTVSEQFF
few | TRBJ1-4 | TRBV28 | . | TGTGCCAGCAGTTCTCAGCAGCCCAATGAAAAACTGTTTTTT | CASSSQQPNEKLFF
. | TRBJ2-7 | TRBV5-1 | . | TGCGCCAGCAGCTTAGAGTCAGAGGACTACGAGCAGTACTTC | CASSLESEDYEQYF
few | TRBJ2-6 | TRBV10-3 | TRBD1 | TGTGCCATCAGTGTGCTTACCGGGACAGCCAACTCTGGGGCCAACGTCCTGACTTTC | CAISVLTGTANSGANVLTF
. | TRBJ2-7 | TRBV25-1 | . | TGTGCCAGCAGCCTAGTCAACGAGCAGTACTTC | CASSLVNEQYF